This T cell receptor (beta chain) was recorded in a study of blood T cells in healthy people across ages. This clonotype was found a few times. The length of the CDR3 is 13 residues. Deletions cut 3 bases from V and 8 bases from J, with 11 bases between. Germline CDR1 reads MNHEY; CDR2 reads SMNVEV (reference sequence). A second PCR of about 7 to 12 cycles used a sample-barcoded 5' primer and a J-beta primer mix. TCRdb redid the calling of the 5' RACE reads with MiXCR, one entry per CDR3 protein. Seen here are about 1.4 million distinct CDR3 sequences, almost 60% observed once, and the top ten hold approximately 7%.

J is TRBJ2-1 and V is TRBV27; a possible D gene is TRBD2 (5 bases). This receptor was obtained from a man younger than 35 in good health. The sample was blood. CDR3 protein: CASSFGGKDEQFF. DNA for the CDR3: TGTGCCAGCAGTTTTGGAGGTAAAGATGAGCAGTTCTTC.